This is a list of T cell receptor beta chains from one sample in a study of T cells of healthy individuals. TCRdb independently ran MiXCR on the 5' RACE reads; one entry per CDR3 protein. The sample has under 70,000 distinct CDR3 sequences; 14% to 15% are singletons. The receptors come from a human donor in good health. Each CDR3 is given with its conserved first and last residue. D genes are given only for firm matches. A row's size may be missing; if present it is once, few, many or a size class.

NA	many	TRBV5-1	TRBJ1-5	CASSREFGGNQPQHF	TGCGCCAGCAGCCGCGAGTTCGGGGGCAATCAGCCCCAGCATTTT
NA	few	TRBV25-1	TRBJ1-5	CASKGDGGGNRPQHF	TGTGCCAGCAAGGGGGACGGGGGTGGCAATCGGCCCCAGCATTTT
TRBD1	many	TRBV4-3	TRBJ1-2	CASSQDPGQPNYGYTF	TGCGCCAGCAGCCAAGATCCGGGACAGCCTAACTATGGCTACACCTTC
NA	NA	TRBV4-3	TRBJ2-7	CASSQVGEGIYEQYF	TGCGCCAGCAGCCAAGTCGGGGAAGGGATCTACGAGCAGTACTTC
NA	NA	TRBV25-1	TRBJ1-1	CASSVDSPEAFF	TGTGCCAGCAGTGTCGACAGCCCCGAAGCTTTCTTT
NA	many	TRBV12-3/TRBV12-4	TRBJ2-3	CASSAWDSTTDTQYF	TGTGCCAGCAGTGCCTGGGACTCCACCACAGATACGCAGTATTTT
TRBD1	many	TRBV7-8	TRBJ2-2	CASSQKGQRYGGELFF	TGTGCCAGCAGCCAAAAGGGACAGAGATACGGCGGGGAGCTGTTTTTT
TRBD1	many	TRBV5-1	TRBJ2-3	CASSMGQGRGDTQYF	TGCGCCAGCAGCATGGGACAGGGCAGAGGAGATACGCAGTATTTT
NA	few	TRBV15	TRBJ2-3	CATSRDPGVPTDTQYF	TGTGCCACCAGCAGAGATCCCGGGGTGCCCACAGATACGCAGTATTTT
TRBD2	few	TRBV9	TRBJ2-1	CASSETGTSGVGEQFF	TGTGCCAGCAGCGAAACCGGGACTAGCGGGGTTGGTGAGCAGTTCTTC
TRBD2	many	TRBV4-3	TRBJ2-2	CASSRSTSRNTGELFF	TGCGCCAGCAGCCGATCGACTAGCCGTAACACCGGGGAGCTGTTTTTT
NA	once	TRBV7-2	TRBJ1-2	CASSLGRGDGYTF	TGTGCCAGCAGCTTAGGCCGCGGGGATGGCTACACCTTC
NA	many	TRBV5-4	TRBJ2-4	CASSFAWKNIQYF	TGTGCCAGCAGCTTTGCGTGGAAAAACATTCAGTACTTC
NA	many	TRBV20-1	TRBJ1-4	CSARDGREPEKLFF	TGCAGTGCTAGAGATGGGAGGGAACCAGAAAAACTGTTTTTT
NA	many	TRBV20-1	TRBJ2-5	CSVDSWREETQYF	TGCAGTGTAGACAGTTGGAGAGAAGAGACCCAGTACTTC
TRBD2	few	TRBV20-1	TRBJ2-1	CSAEAPGLRGNEQFF	TGCAGTGCCGAAGCCCCGGGACTAAGAGGCAATGAGCAGTTCTTC
NA	few	TRBV29-1	TRBJ2-2	CSVEESGVGELFF	TGCAGCGTTGAAGAATCGGGTGTCGGGGAGCTGTTTTTT
TRBD2	few	TRBV4-1	TRBJ2-7	CASSRGLAGAYEQYF	TGCGCCAGCAGCAGAGGACTAGCTGGGGCCTACGAGCAGTACTTC
TRBD2	few	TRBV6-2/TRBV6-3	TRBJ2-1	CASSFGGLTSSYNEQFF	TGTGCCAGCAGTTTCGGGGGACTAACGAGCTCCTACAATGAGCAGTTCTTC
NA	many	TRBV2	TRBJ1-2	CASSEFASPGTVYGYTF	TGTGCCAGCAGTGAATTCGCCTCCCCGGGGACGGTCTATGGCTACACCTTC
NA	few	TRBV6-2/TRBV6-3	TRBJ1-4	CASGYEKLFF	TGTGCCAGCGGATATGAAAAACTGTTTTTT
NA	many	TRBV4-1	TRBJ2-3	CASSQRRSTDTQYF	TGCGCCAGCAGCCAGAGGCGCAGCACAGATACGCAGTATTTT
NA	NA	TRBV5-4	TRBJ1-2	CASSSPGEGRGGYTF	TGTGCCAGCAGCTCCCCGGGAGAGGGGCGAGGGGGCTACACCTTC
TRBD1	NA	TRBV24-1	TRBJ2-1	CATSDFTQGVINNEQFF	TGTGCCACCAGTGATTTTACACAGGGGGTAATCAACAATGAGCAGTTCTTC
NA	few	TRBV7-2	TRBJ1-5	CASSPYGDQPQHF	TGTGCCAGCAGCCCATACGGGGATCAGCCCCAGCATTTT
NA	many	TRBV5-6	TRBJ1-2	CASSFGARDSGYTF	TGTGCCAGCAGCTTCGGGGCCCGGGATAGTGGCTACACCTTC
NA	NA	TRBV28	TRBJ2-1	CASSLSRHEQFF	TGTGCCAGCAGTTTATCAAGACATGAGCAGTTCTTC
NA	NA	TRBV7-2	TRBJ2-5	CASSAGSASQETQYF	TGTGCCAGCAGCGCAGGGAGCGCTTCCCAAGAGACCCAGTACTTC
NA	NA	TRBV5-1	TRBJ2-5	CASSLAFPLTGETQYF	TGCGCCAGCAGCTTGGCCTTTCCCCTTACCGGAGAGACCCAGTACTTC
TRBD1	NA	TRBV25-1	TRBJ1-4	CASSERQGDEKLFF	TGTGCCAGCAGTGAGCGTCAGGGGGATGAAAAACTGTTTTTT
TRBD2	many	TRBV19	TRBJ2-1	CASSIRAGSYNEQFF	TGTGCCAGTAGTATACGAGCGGGGTCCTACAATGAGCAGTTCTTC
TRBD1	few	TRBV6-6	TRBJ1-4	CASSPTGAFREKLFF	TGTGCCAGCAGTCCGACAGGGGCTTTCCGTGAAAAACTGTTTTTT
TRBD2	few	TRBV2	TRBJ2-5	CASSEARRRLAVQETQYF	TGTGCCAGCAGTGAAGCGCGCAGACGACTAGCGGTACAAGAGACCCAGTACTTC
TRBD1	NA	TRBV4-1	TRBJ1-5	CASSQDPGQLHQPQHF	TGCGCCAGCAGCCAAGATCCGGGACAGTTACATCAGCCCCAGCATTTT
NA	many	TRBV20-1	TRBJ2-2	CSATLVNTGELFF	TGCAGTGCGACACTAGTTAACACCGGGGAGCTGTTTTTT
NA	few	TRBV20-1	TRBJ2-2	CSARERGPGGELFF	TGCAGTGCTAGAGAGCGGGGGCCCGGCGGGGAGCTGTTTTTT
TRBD2	once	TRBV2	TRBJ2-1	CASSVVSGGAGNEQFF	TGTGCCAGCAGTGTGGTGAGCGGGGGGGCGGGGAATGAGCAGTTCTTC
TRBD2	few	TRBV4-1	TRBJ2-5	CASSGEAGVPTQKF	TGCGCCAGCAGCGGAGAAGCGGGAGTGCCAACCCAAAAATTC
TRBD1	many	TRBV30	TRBJ2-7	CACPKTGGKYEQYF	TGTGCCTGTCCGAAGACAGGGGGAAAGTACGAGCAGTACTTC
TRBD1	NA	TRBV24-1	TRBJ1-1	CAARTGETEAFF	TGTGCCGCAAGGACAGGGGAGACTGAAGCTTTCTTT
TRBD2	few	TRBV29-1	TRBJ2-5	CSTSLSGGGETQYF	TGCAGCACTTCGTTAAGCGGGGGGGGGGAGACCCAGTACTTC
NA	few	TRBV20-1	TRBJ1-1	CSARSGARNTEAFF	TGCAGTGCTAGATCAGGGGCTAGGAACACTGAAGCTTTCTTT
NA	many	TRBV7-2	TRBJ2-1	CASSLSLNNEQFF	TGTGCCAGCAGCTTAAGCCTAAACAATGAGCAGTTCTTC
NA	many	TRBV6-1	TRBJ1-1	CASSVRWAFF	TGTGCCAGCAGTGTACGTTGGGCTTTCTTT
NA	few	TRBV18	TRBJ2-2	CASSLSIKRDLNTGELFF	TGTGCCAGCTCACTGAGCATAAAGAGGGACTTGAACACCGGGGAGCTGTTTTTT
NA	NA	TRBV12-3/TRBV12-4	TRBJ2-7	CASSLDGSYEQYF	TGTGCCAGCAGTTTAGATGGCTCCTACGAGCAGTACTTC
NA	NA	TRBV5-5	TRBJ2-3	CASSERDGTSTDTQYF	TGTGCCAGCAGCGAGAGGGACGGAACTAGCACAGATACGCAGTATTTT
NA	many	TRBV7-3	TRBJ2-3	CASSLGHSRSTDTQYF	TGTGCCAGCAGCTTAGGACACTCCCGAAGCACAGATACGCAGTATTTT
TRBD2	few	TRBV10-3	TRBJ2-7	CAIRRGSSGYEQYF	TGTGCCATCAGGCGGGGGTCGTCGGGCTACGAGCAGTACTTC
TRBD1	many	TRBV4-3	TRBJ2-5	CASSQGGQGIHQETQYF	TGCGCCAGCAGCCAAGGGGGACAGGGGATTCACCAAGAGACCCAGTACTTC
NA	many	TRBV10-3	TRBJ2-5	CAISGDFQETQYF	TGTGCCATCAGTGGGGACTTCCAAGAGACCCAGTACTTC
TRBD1	few	TRBV5-4	TRBJ1-2	CASSFGDRESGGYTF	TGTGCCAGCAGCTTTGGGGACAGGGAGTCCGGTGGCTACACCTTC
TRBD1	NA	TRBV7-6	TRBJ2-3	CASSLALGQGADTQYF	TGTGCCAGCAGCTTAGCGTTGGGACAGGGGGCAGATACGCAGTATTTT
NA	NA	TRBV9	TRBJ2-3	CASSVGSLGNTQYF	TGTGCCAGCAGCGTAGGGAGCCTTGGTAATACGCAGTATTTT